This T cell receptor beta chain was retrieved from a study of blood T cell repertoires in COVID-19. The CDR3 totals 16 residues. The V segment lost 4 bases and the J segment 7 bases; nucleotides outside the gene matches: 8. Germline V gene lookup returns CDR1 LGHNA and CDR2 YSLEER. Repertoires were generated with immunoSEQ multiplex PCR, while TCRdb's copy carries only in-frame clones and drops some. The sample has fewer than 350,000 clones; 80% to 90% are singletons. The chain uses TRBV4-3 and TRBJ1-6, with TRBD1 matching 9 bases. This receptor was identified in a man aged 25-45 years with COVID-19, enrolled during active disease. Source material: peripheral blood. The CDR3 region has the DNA TGCGCCAGCAGCCTGGGACAGGGAAAAACCAATTCACCCCTCCACTTT. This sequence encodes CASSLGQGKTNSPLHF.